This section outlines one TCR beta chain sequence together with its context. This clonotype has a count of ten or more. The antigen it binds to is not known. Base quality data are lacking; no much larger clone is found one base away. This record comes from a study of T cells in Graves' hyperthyroidism and ophthalmopathy (dated by TCRdb to between 2018 and 2020). Background on the whole study: Peripheral blood was collected at initial diagnosis, before any treatment. Whether ophthalmopathy could be predicted prospectively was tested in an independent validation cohort made up of approximately 19 hyperthyroidism patients plus 17 patients who later progressed to ophthalmopathy. The study also compared thyroid tissue and blood T-cell repertoires from about 6 Graves' hyperthyroidism patients. A discovery cohort of about a hundred patients, about 40 with Graves' ophthalmopathy and about 58 with stable Graves' hyperthyroidism, was used to find distinguishing TCR V-J signatures. Once sampling was done, hyperthyroidism patients were given methimazole at a starting dose of 30 mg daily, whereas ophthalmopathy patients were given high-dose intravenous methylprednisolone. The 85 to 100 discovery patients were randomly split 7:3 into training and test sets. The paper describes TCR Vbeta CDR3 sequencing of 140 or so peripheral blood samples, made up of around 41 ophthalmopathy patients, approximately 73 hyperthyroidism patients and roughly 17 progressor patients. General study outcomes and caveats: Most expanded thyroid clonotypes (frequency above 0.001) were also detected in blood, a finding suggesting that blood repertoires may reflect thyroid immune responses. A 13 V-J signature model separated ophthalmopathy from stable hyperthyroidism, with roughly 88% sensitivity and just under 84% specificity in cross-validation and 80%/75% in testing. In validation, progression to ophthalmopathy was predicted by the model with around 70% sensitivity and roughly 72% specificity, a median of around 6.5 months before onset. Sample size was not statistically predetermined, and investigators were not blinded to group allocation.

Ophthalmopathy patients had moderately to severely active disease, Clinical Activity Score of at least 3, NOSPECS grade of at least 4, and duration under 3 months. Patients with uncontrolled infections, other autoimmune diseases, pregnancy or lactation were excluded. Diagnoses were based on clinical symptoms, serum thyroxine and TRAb, thyroid ultrasound and orbital computed tomography. Ficoll-Paque density gradient centrifugation was used to isolate PBMCs from approximately 10 ml of fresh peripheral blood. Trizol reagent was used to extract total RNA, and RNA quality was then checked on an Agilent 2100 Bioanalyzer. The CDR3 contains 13 residues, cysteine and phenylalanine counted. The DNA shown is the 39-base CDR3, in frame from base 1. Sequences SQVTM (CDR1) and ANQGSEA (CDR2) are obtained from the germline V gene. Trimming at the junction amounts to 6 bases on V and 10 bases on J, and the germline ends lie 16 bases apart.

The TCR beta CDR3 regions were amplified from RNA transcripts. The first round of RT-PCR for the TCR CDR3 was performed with the HTBI primer set and the Qiagen OneStep RT-PCR kit. Libraries were constructed in a second round of multiplex PCR, after which size selection and purification were performed. The libraries were sequenced on an Illumina HiSeq2000 using paired-end 100 bp reads. The original pipeline was this. SOAPnuke was used to process the raw data, removing reads that contained adapters or uncalled bases, had a mean Phred below 15, or lacked an exact match to the constant primer or identifier. High-quality paired reads were merged with COPE v1.2.5, and unique nucleotide sequences were defined as clonotypes. MiTCR v1.1 was used to align the clonotypes against IMGT TRBV, TRBD and TRBJ reference segments. Only V-J combinations with frequency above 0.0001, covering 99% to 99.2% of repertoires, were analysed. The TCS score was defined as F50 (clonal expansion) divided by E x V (chaos), with BLOSUM62-based TCRdist calculated between CDR3 peptides within each V-J. Welch's t-statistics and random forest reduced approximately 520 V-J features to 13, which were used in a naive Bayes classifier (R e1071). The public reads were run again by TCRdb, first through fastp at Q25 and then through MiXCR, and only productive beta chains were kept. When rows share a CDR3 protein, they turn into one entry using the most common DNA and genes. TCRdb, not the original authors, processed these V and J calls. The sample table shows about 600,000 distinct CDR3 sequences, and around 15% are seen once. The ten largest account for about 3.5% of the sample.

The TCR was taken from a woman in her forties with Graves' ophthalmopathy. Sequenced: blood. The chain is encoded by TRBV29-1 joined to TRBJ1-6; the D gene is perhaps TRBD1, on 5 matching bases. The nucleotides read TGCAGCGTCGGCGGGACTAAAAGCTCACCCCTCCACTTT. Its protein is CSVGGTKSSPLHF.